The 32 T cell receptor beta chains reported below all come from one sample, sequenced in a study of radiotherapy plus CTLA-4 blockade in lung cancer. Method: immunoSEQ multiplex PCR; TCRdb's copy keeps in-frame clones and lacks some. The top ten clones hold 23% of a sample with about 43,000 clones, over 60% of them seen once. This sample comprised peripheral blood, obtained from a patient treated with radiotherapy plus ipilimumab. The source is a human donor with non-small cell lung cancer who had a partial response to radiotherapy plus ipilimumab.

The V gene is TRBV27, the J gene TRBJ2-7; D is possibly TRBD1 (7 bases). The V gene's germline CDR1 is MNHEY and CDR2 SMNVEV (reference sequence). CDR3 size: 14 residues. Trimming cost V 1 base and J 7 bases, with 14 bases left between them. The CDR3 DNA sequence: TGTGCCAGCAGTTTATTGAAGGGGGCGGGGGAGCAGTACTTC. Protein: CASSLLKGAGEQYF.

The rearrangement uses TRBV6-6 and TRBJ1-1, with D possibly being TRBD1 (5 bases). This CDR3 comprises 14 residues. Trimming shortened V by 2 bases and J by 8 bases, and 15 bases separated the two germline ends. Germline V gene sequence: CDR1 MNHNY, CDR2 SVGAGI (reference sequence). This chain's CDR3 is CASSYGGGSSEAFF. The CDR3 region has the DNA TGTGCCAGCAGTTACGGGGGAGGATCCTCAGAAGCTTTCTTT.

The chain employs TRBV9 and TRBJ2-2, with D tentatively TRBD2 (6 bases). Per the germline V gene, CDR1 is SGDLS and CDR2 is YYNGEE. This CDR3 has 14 amino acids. Trimming shortened V by 7 bases and J by 0 bases, and 10 bases separated the two germline ends. The CDR3 nucleotides read TGTGCCAGCGGTAGCGGAGCGAACACCGGGGAGCTGTTTTTT. Translating gives CASGSGANTGELFF.

V gene TRBV21-1 combines with J gene TRBJ2-7; the table calls TRBD2, which could not be checked here. TRBV21-1 represents a pseudogene. CDR3 size: 13 residues. Here the CDR3 reads CASSKRSSYEQYF. The CDR3, as DNA: TGTGCCAGCAGCAAGAGGAGCTCCTACGAGCAGTACTTC.

A few counts support this clone. The chain employs TRBV7-9 and TRBJ1-3; TRBD1 is a possible D gene (6 bases). V lost 8 bases and J lost 3, with 11 bases in between. This CDR3 has 13 residues. The germline CDR1 and CDR2 sequences are SEHNR and FQNEAQ (reference sequence). CDR3 sequence (DNA): TGTGCCAGCGGACAGACTTATGGAAACACCATATATTTT. Protein: CASGQTYGNTIYF.

The chain recombines TRBV5-1 with TRBJ2-1, with D perhaps matching TRBD2 (5 bases). This CDR3 spans 14 amino acids. In germline, CDR1 is SGHRS, CDR2 YFSETQ. Trimming stripped 1 base from V and 6 bases from J, with 11 bases between. CDR3 nucleotide sequence: TGCGCCAGCAGCTTGTATACTAGTACCAATGAGCAGTTCTTC. Translation: CASSLYTSTNEQFF.

Concerning this clone: Sequence at one end of the junction differs from germline and may be a read error. V is TRBV15 and J is TRBJ2-7; 8 bases fit TRBD1. CDR1 LNHNV and CDR2 YYDKDF come from the germline V gene (reference sequence). This CDR3 contains 16 residues. The CDR3: CATSREPGTGSHEQYF. CDR3 nucleotide sequence: TGTGCCACCAGCAGAGAGCCCGGGACAGGCTCCCACGAGCAGTACTTC.

This chain uses TRBV7-2 with TRBJ1-2; D remains ambiguous. The germline V gene has CDR1 SGHTA and CDR2 FQGNSA. Between the trimmed V and J ends, which lost 5 bases and 10 bases, there was a span of 14 bases. CDR3 length: 12 amino acids. The CDR3, as DNA: TGTGCCAGCAGCCCGAGAAGCTTTGACTACACCTTC. Translating gives CASSPRSFDYTF.

This clone was detected only once. The chain employs TRBV7-3 and TRBJ2-1; D possibly corresponds to TRBD2 (7 bases). Germline lookup yields CDR1 SGHTA and CDR2 FQGTGA. The CDR3 contains 17 residues. The V and J ends lost 5 bases and 3 bases respectively, with 20 bases between them. The CDR3 DNA reads TGTGCCAGCAGCCTGTCGACTAGCAGAGGGGGCTACAATGAGCAGTTCTTC. Translation: CASSLSTSRGGYNEQFF.

The chain combines TRBV5-6 with TRBJ2-7; 7 nucleotides line up with TRBD2. This CDR3 contains 15 residues. Germline CDR1 and CDR2: SGHDT and YYEEEE. V trimming: 0 bases; J trimming: 5 bases; junction bases outside the gene matches: 8. The DNA for the CDR3 is TGTGCCAGCAGCTTGGGTGGGGGAGGGAGTAACGAGCAGTACTTC. It codes for CASSLGGGGSNEQYF.

J is TRBJ2-7 and V is TRBV15; D perhaps matches TRBD1 (6 bases). CDR1 and CDR2 (germline): LNHNV, YYDKDF (reference sequence). V was pared by 4 bases and J by 1 base, with 8 bases between. The CDR3 is 13 residues long. The CDR3 sequence is CATSKDSSYEQYF. CDR3 coding DNA: TGTGCCACCAGCAAGGACAGTTCCTACGAGCAGTACTTC.

This chain connects TRBV7-8 to TRBJ1-1; 7 bases fit TRBD1. CDR1 is SGHVS and CDR2 is FQNEAQ in the germline V gene. Trimming took 1 base from V and 0 from J; bases not matched to a gene: 2. CDR3 length: 15 amino acids. CDR3 in amino acids: CASSLEGTVNTEAFF. The CDR3 DNA follows: TGTGCCAGCAGCTTAGAGGGGACAGTGAACACTGAAGCTTTCTTT. The full variable domain, its missing parts supplied by reference TRBV7-8 and TRBJ1-1, is GAGVSQSPRYKVAKRGQDVALRCDPISGHVSLFWYQQALGQGPEFLTYFQNEAQLDKSGLPSDRFFAERPEGSVSTLKIQRTQQEDSAVYLCASSLEGTVNTEAFFGQGTRLTVV.

This clone has a handful of counts. V usage is TRBV9 and J usage is TRBJ2-5, with 12 bases identical to TRBD2. Germline V gene sequence: CDR1 SGDLS, CDR2 YYNGEE. V shed 0 bases, J shed 0 bases, and the junction held 3 bases outside the gene matches. CDR3 size: 17 residues. CDR3 bases: TGTGCCAGCAGCGTAGGAGCTAGCGGGGGGGACCAAGAGACCCAGTACTTC. This translates into CASSVGASGGDQETQYF.

V and J are TRBV15 and TRBJ1-2, with TRBD1 matching over 7 bases. This CDR3 comprises 15 residues. The ends lost 0 bases at V and 4 bases at J; junction bases unmatched: 5. Germline loops: CDR1 LNHNV, CDR2 YYDKDF (reference sequence). The CDR3 DNA is TGTGCCACCAGCAGAGATGGACAGGACCTCTATGGCTACACCTTC. Its translation: CATSRDGQDLYGYTF.

The chain uses TRBV30 and TRBJ1-1; the D is unclear. The CDR3 consists of 12 residues. V gave up 1 base and J gave up 1 base, with 4 bases separating them. Germline V gene sequence: CDR1 GTSNPN, CDR2 SVGIG (reference sequence). The CDR3 DNA is TGTGCCTGGAGTGCAGGGAACACTGAAGCTTTCTTT. The encoded protein is CAWSAGNTEAFF. The complete variable domain, with remaining parts taken from reference TRBV30 and TRBJ1-1, reads SQTIHQWPATLVQPVGSPLSLECTVEGTSNPNLYWYRQAAGRGLQLLFYSVGIGQISSEVPQNLSASRPQDRQFILSSKKLLLSDSGFYLCAWSAGNTEAFFGQGTRLTVV.

The chain links TRBV18 to TRBJ2-5; TRBD1 agrees at 7 bases. The assigned J gene may be wrong: the sequence end matches TRBJ2-7 better. CDR1 is KGHSH, CDR2 LQKENI, per germline. The CDR3 totals 16 residues. CDR3 DNA sequence: TGTGCCAGCTCACCACCCCGACAGGGAAACCACTACGAGCAGTACTTC. It translates to CASSPPRQGNHYEQYF.

The CDR3 region has the DNA TGTGCCAGCAGCCCCACCAGGGGCTCATCACCCCTCCACTTT. The encoded protein is CASSPTRGSSPLHF. The genes are TRBV4-2 and TRBJ1-6; the D gene is possibly TRBD1 (6 bases). V was cut by 4 bases and J by 10 bases, with 14 bases left in between. This CDR3 region has 14 residues. CDR1 is LGHNA and CDR2 is YNFKEQ in the germline V gene.

CDR3 residues: CASSFTGGEKYGYTF. The CDR3 DNA reads TGTGCCAGCAGCTTCACAGGGGGCGAGAAGTATGGCTACACCTTC. The chain uses TRBV7-9 and TRBJ1-2; 9 bases agree with TRBD1. V lost 3 bases to trimming and J lost 5 bases; unmatched junction nucleotides: 7. Germline CDR1 reads SEHNR; CDR2 reads FQNEAQ (reference sequence). There are 15 residues in the CDR3.

The chain carries TRBV13 and TRBJ2-1, with 9 bases aligning to TRBD2. This CDR3 has 17 residues. CDR1 is PRHDT, CDR2 FYEKMQ, per germline (reference sequence). Germline trimming cut 4 bases from V and 8 bases from J; bases unmatched to any gene: 15. This CDR3 is CASSYGYSGSWSDEQFF. Written as DNA, the CDR3 is TGTGCCAGCAGCTATGGGTATAGCGGGAGTTGGTCGGATGAGCAGTTCTTC. The full variable domain, with the rest looked up from reference TRBV13 and TRBJ2-1, is AAGVIQSPRHLIKEKRETATLKCYPIPRHDTVYWYQQGPGQDPQFLISFYEKMQSDKGSIPDRFSAQQFSDYHSELNMSSLELGDSALYFCASSYGYSGSWSDEQFFGPGTRLTVL.

V usage is TRBV19 and J usage is TRBJ1-5; 7 positions match TRBD1. The CDR3 contains 19 residues. V dropped 7 bases and J dropped 0; count of bases not matched to a gene: 18. Per germline, CDR1 LNHDA and CDR2 SQIVND (reference sequence). CDR3 in DNA: TGTGCCAGTACCCAATCAGAGGGGGCGAGAAGTTATAGCAATCAGCCCCAGCATTTT. Its translation is CASTQSEGARSYSNQPQHF.

The V gene is TRBV7-2, the J gene TRBJ2-5; D is possibly TRBD2 (5 bases). Trimming removed 1 base at V and 4 bases at J, with 16 bases between. The CDR3 sequence is 16 residues long. Germline assignment: CDR1 SGHTA and CDR2 FQGNSA. The CDR3 is CASSLGTVGSGETQYF. CDR3 nucleotides: TGTGCCAGCAGCTTAGGTACAGTGGGGAGTGGAGAGACCCAGTACTTC.

V usage is TRBV6-5 and J usage is TRBJ1-2; 9 positions agree with TRBD1. Germline assignment: CDR1 MNHEY and CDR2 SVGAGI. Unmatched junction bases numbered 8, after V lost 4 bases and J lost 8 bases. CDR3 length: 14 amino acids. Written as DNA, the CDR3 is TGTGCCAGCAGTTCCGGGACAGGGAGGTTCGGCTACACCTTC. Its protein product is CASSSGTGRFGYTF.

The gene calls are TRBV5-4 and TRBJ1-2; TRBD1 matches at 9 bases. From germline, CDR1 is SGHNT and CDR2 YYREEE (reference sequence). Trimming at V came to 7 bases and at J to 5 bases, leaving 15 bases not matched to a gene. This CDR3 has 16 amino acids. The CDR3 here is CASRLRGQGQRYGYTF. Written as DNA, the CDR3 is TGTGCCAGCCGACTACGCGGACAGGGGCAGAGGTATGGCTACACCTTC.

The CDR3 is CASSVTVTSGGGNEQFF. The CDR3 bases are TGTGCCAGCAGCGTAACCGTGACTAGCGGGGGGGGCAATGAGCAGTTCTTC. V usage is TRBV9 and J usage is TRBJ2-1, with TRBD2 matching over 14 bases. After removal of 1 base from V and 6 bases from J, the junction contained 6 bases not matched to a gene. This CDR3 is built from 17 residues. From germline, CDR1 is SGDLS and CDR2 YYNGEE.

This clone has more than one count but fewer than ten. The chain combines TRBV7-9 with TRBJ2-1; the match to TRBD1 covers 8 bases. Germline CDR1 SEHNR, CDR2 FQNEAQ (reference sequence). CDR3 length: 17 residues. V shed 5 bases and J 3 bases; nucleotides not matched to a gene: 12. CDR3 loop: CASSPADRGRIYNEQFF. DNA of the CDR3: TGTGCCAGCAGCCCAGCCGACAGGGGCCGAATCTACAATGAGCAGTTCTTC.

J is TRBJ2-7 and V is TRBV6-6; possible D gene TRBD2, 6 bases. CDR1 and CDR2 from the germline V gene are MNHNY and SVGAGI (reference sequence). V was cut by 6 bases and J by 5 bases, with 11 bases left in between. This CDR3 is 12 amino acids long. The CDR3 protein is CASSSTSHEQYF. The CDR3, as DNA: TGTGCCAGCAGCTCTACTAGCCACGAGCAGTACTTC.

This sequence joins TRBV6-1 and TRBJ2-7; D unresolved. The germline gives CDR1 MNHNS, CDR2 SASEGT. The V gene lost 0 bases and the J gene lost 9 bases, with 6 bases spanning the gap. CDR3 length: 11 amino acids. The CDR3 nucleotides read TGTGCCAGCAGTGAAGCGTGGGCGCAGTACTTC. It codes for CASSEAWAQYF.

This clone was counted between two and nine times. This chain's CDR3 is CASGPGQGAGYTF. The CDR3 DNA follows: TGTGCCAGTGGGCCGGGACAGGGGGCTGGCTACACCTTC. The chain recombines TRBV19 with TRBJ1-2, with 12 bases matching TRBD1. CDR3 length: 13 residues. V was clipped by 8 bases and J by 7 bases; unmatched bases: 5. From germline, CDR1 is LNHDA and CDR2 SQIVND (reference sequence).

This clone was seen a handful of times. At one of its ends the junction is not consistent with the germline gene, which may arise from a read error. This rearrangement joins TRBV5-8 to TRBJ1-2; D is ambiguous. Germline V gives CDR1 SGHTS, CDR2 YDEGEE. The CDR3 has 15 residues. The CDR3, as DNA: TGTGCCAGAAGCTTGGTCCCGGTATTTCACTATGGCTACACCTTC. Protein sequence: CARSLVPVFHYGYTF.

The sample holds one count of this clone. The gene calls are TRBV7-9 and TRBJ2-3; a possible D gene is TRBD2 (6 bases). Per the germline V gene, CDR1 is SEHNR and CDR2 is FQNEAQ (reference sequence). Trimming left V 3 bases short and J 4 bases short, with 20 bases between. The CDR3 runs to 17 residues. In nucleotides, the CDR3 is TGTGCCAGCAGCTTGTCTGCCGGGACTCTTTATGCAGATACGCAGTATTTT. This sequence encodes CASSLSAGTLYADTQYF.

The chain has TRBV25-1 and TRBJ2-3; TRBD2 agrees at 12 bases. The CDR3 spans 15 residues. Germline CDR1 MGHDK, CDR2 SYGVNS. The V segment lost 5 bases and the J segment 1 base; nucleotides outside the gene matches: 1. The CDR3 DNA is TGTGCCAGCAGTAGACTAGCGGGAGGCACAGATACGCAGTATTTT. It codes for CASSRLAGGTDTQYF.

There are a few counts of this clone. The genes are TRBV19 and TRBJ2-5; 12 nucleotides match TRBD1. The CDR3 is 15 residues long. Germline trimming cut 5 bases from V and 4 bases from J; bases unmatched to any gene: 5. CDR1 LNHDA and CDR2 SQIVND come from the germline V gene (reference sequence). CDR3 loop: CASSSGTGGGETQYF. CDR3 nucleotides: TGTGCCAGTAGTTCCGGGACAGGGGGCGGAGAGACCCAGTACTTC.